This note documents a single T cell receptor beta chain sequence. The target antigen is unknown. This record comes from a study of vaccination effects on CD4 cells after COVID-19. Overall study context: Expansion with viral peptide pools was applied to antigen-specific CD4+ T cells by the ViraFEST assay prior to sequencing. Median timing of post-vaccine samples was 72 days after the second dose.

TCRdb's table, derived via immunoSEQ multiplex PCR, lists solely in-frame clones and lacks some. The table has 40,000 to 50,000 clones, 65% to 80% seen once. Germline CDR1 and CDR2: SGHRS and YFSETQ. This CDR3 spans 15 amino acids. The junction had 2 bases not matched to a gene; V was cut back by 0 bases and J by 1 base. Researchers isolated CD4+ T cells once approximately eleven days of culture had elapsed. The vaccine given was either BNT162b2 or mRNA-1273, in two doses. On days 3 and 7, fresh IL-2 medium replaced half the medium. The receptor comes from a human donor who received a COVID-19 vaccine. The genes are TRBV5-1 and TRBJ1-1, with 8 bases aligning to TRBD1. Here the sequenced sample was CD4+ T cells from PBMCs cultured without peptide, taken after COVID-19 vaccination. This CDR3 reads CASSLGDRRNTEAFF. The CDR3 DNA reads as TGCGCCAGCAGCTTGGGGGACAGGAGGAACACTGAAGCTTTCTTT.